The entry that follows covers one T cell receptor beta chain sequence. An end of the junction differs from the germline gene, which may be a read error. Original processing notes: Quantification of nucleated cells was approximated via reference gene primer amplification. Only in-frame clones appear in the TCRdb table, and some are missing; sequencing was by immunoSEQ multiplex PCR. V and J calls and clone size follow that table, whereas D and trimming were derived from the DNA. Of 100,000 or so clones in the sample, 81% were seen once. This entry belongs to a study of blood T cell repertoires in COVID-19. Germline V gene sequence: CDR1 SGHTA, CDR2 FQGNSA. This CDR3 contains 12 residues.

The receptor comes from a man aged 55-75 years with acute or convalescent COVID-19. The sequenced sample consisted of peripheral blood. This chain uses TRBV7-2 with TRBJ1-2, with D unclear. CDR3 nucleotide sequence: TGTGCCAGCAGCCTAGCGGTGGAGGGCTACACCTTC. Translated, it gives CASSLAVEGYTF.